This T cell receptor beta chain stems from a study of blood T cell repertoires in COVID-19 (TCRdb year 2020). Regarding the study in general: The collaborator samples originated in the United States, Italy and Spain and spanned the acute and convalescent phases of COVID-19. The prospective study material was composed of cDNA or gDNA derived from T cells, B-cell-depleted T cells, or PBMCs. Deeply sampled blood TCRbeta repertoires from subjects exposed to, actively infected with, or recovered from COVID-19 were included in the dataset. The repertoires were made available in a free public database intended to serve as a resource for research on the immune response to SARS-CoV-2. Samples were obtained from the ongoing ImmuneRACE study (first 160 participants) and from some 1,200 subjects provided by 6 global collaborators. Sample metadata almost always included a de-identified subject ID, COVID-19 status, age in years and sex. Where available, HLA class I and class II types were obtained from metadata supplied by the sample provider rather than from assay-based typing.

The germline V gene yields SGDLS for CDR1 and YYNGEE for CDR2. From its cysteine to its phenylalanine, the CDR3 spans 15 amino acids. Of the read, only the CDR3 DNA is kept; its 45 bases are in frame from base 1. The germline V end is reduced by 4 bases and the J end by 1 base; junction bases left unmatched: 6. Results the study describes overall, beyond this receptor: The amount of clinical and demographic metadata varied by source and participant and was provided uncurated.

Whole blood was collected in K2EDTA tubes by collaborating institutions according to the institutions' own protocols. For TCRbeta analysis, collaborator samples were shipped as frozen whole blood, as isolated PBMCs, or as DNA extracted from either sample type. To note about this clone: The antigen it binds to is not known. Qualities for individual bases were not recorded, and no much larger clone is one base off. The identical CDR3 is also encoded by other nucleotide sequences in the sample.

The immunoSEQ Assay, a bias-controlled multiplex PCR, was used to amplify TCRbeta CDR3 regions from genomic DNA. Regarding the original processing steps: Within the assay, amplification of reference gene primers was used to estimate how many nucleated cells each sample contained. To quantify the absolute abundance of each unique TCRbeta CDR3 rearrangement, sequence reads were collapsed and filtered. For each sample, productive Simpson clonality was calculated by taking the square root of Simpson's diversity index across productive rearrangements. TCRdb holds this immuneACCESS table with in-frame rearrangements only. Some clones are missing; in checked studies, unresolved V genes explain under half, and the rest has no known cause. V and J calls and clone size are as listed in that table; D and trimming were resolved from the DNA. The sample data list approximately 260,000 clones, and approximately 91% of these were observed just once. The ten largest clones take up approximately 2.2% of the sample.

Sequenced material: peripheral blood. This receptor was identified in a man aged 50 or older with acute or convalescent COVID-19. The sequence is built from TRBV9 and TRBJ1-1; 8 central bases correspond to TRBD1. Read as DNA, the sequence is TGTGCCAGCAGCCCGAGACAGGGGACGAACACTGAAGCTTTCTTT. This sequence encodes CASSPRQGTNTEAFF.